This T cell receptor (beta chain) was documented in a study of OX40 agonist ivuxolimab in advanced cancers. Notes on the research overall: The costimulatory receptor OX40 (CD134) was targeted by ivuxolimab, a fully human IgG2 agonistic monoclonal antibody. Intravenous ivuxolimab was administered to patients every 2 weeks at six dose levels: 0.01, 0.1, 0.3, 1.5, 3 and 10 mg/kg. Of the approximately 53 patients in dose escalation, about 19 had hepatocellular carcinoma, about 15 had melanoma, 9 had renal cell carcinoma and 9 had head and neck cancer. The dose-escalation cohort was about 83% male with a mean age of 60 years, ranging from 23 to 79. Patients were allowed to have had prior anti-PD-1, anti-PD-L1 or anti-CTLA-4 therapy, and roughly 40% of the dose-escalation patients had previously received checkpoint inhibitors. Partial responses were achieved by three dose-escalation patients, of whom one had hepatocellular carcinoma and two had cutaneous melanoma. The point of sequencing TCRbeta in the periphery was to test whether ivuxolimab changed TCR sequence diversity and drove clonal T-cell expansion. The paper reports the monotherapy dose-escalation portion (N of about 50 patients) of the phase I ivuxolimab trial. Paper-wide results and their limitations: In the 0.1-3.0 mg/kg groups, partial responders were among the patients with the lowest normalized peripheral clonal expansion, particularly in CD8+ T cells. Low levels of normalized T-cell clonal expansion were also seen in some patients who did not respond. Which antigens the clonally expanded peripheral T cells were specific for was not determined. After ivuxolimab, more expanded clones were found on average in CD8+ T cells than in CD4+ T cells. At doses of 0.1 to 3.0 mg/kg, clonal expansion of both CD4+ and CD8+ blood T cells was observed from baseline to week 6.

To sequence the TCRbeta CDR3 region, genomic DNA was isolated from the sorted cells. TCRbeta CDR3 regions were sequenced using the immunoSEQ Assay. Held by TCRdb, this immuneACCESS table contains in-frame sequences only and omits some clones. Under half of the omission traces to an unresolved V gene where checked; the cause of the rest is unknown. Here the sample has some 30,000 clones; approximately 88% occur a single time. Roughly 30% of the sample is in the top ten clones. The trial excluded patients who had a history of autoimmune disease or were on systemic immunosuppression. Peripheral blood for TCR sequencing was collected from all dose cohorts at baseline, on cycle 4 day 1, and on cycle 7 day 1. The samples were drawn from a first-in-human, open-label, multicenter phase I dose-escalation trial of ivuxolimab. Adults with locally advanced or metastatic head and neck squamous cell, hepatocellular, melanoma or renal cell carcinoma were enrolled in the trial. Before TCR sequencing, CD4+ T cells and CD8+ T cells from peripheral blood were sorted into separate populations.

On this clone itself: The target of this receptor is not known. The input lacks base qualities; no much larger clone sits a single base away.

This receptor was obtained from an adult with an advanced solid tumor such as melanoma, head and neck, liver or kidney cancer. The input for sequencing was CD4+ or CD8+ T cells sorted from blood, taken in a trial of the OX40 agonist ivuxolimab.

The nucleotide sequence is TGTGCCAGCAGTTCAGGGGGCCCTAATGAGCAGTTCTTC. This encodes CASSSGGPNEQFF. The rearranged chain carries TRBV7-3 and TRBJ2-1; 8 junctional bases match TRBD1. According to the germline V gene, CDR1 reads SGHTA and CDR2 reads FQGTGA. V ends up 6 bases short and J 7 bases short, with an unmatched junction base count of 5. The CDR3 runs 13 amino acids, cysteine and phenylalanine included. CDR3 DNA is the only sequence kept; it has 39 bases, read in frame from the first base.